A selection of T cell receptor beta chains follows, all from one sample in a study of blood T cell repertoires in COVID-19. TCRdb's copy holds only in-frame clones and misses some; the assay was immunoSEQ multiplex PCR. The data show about 74,000 clones, roughly nine tenths seen once. Sequenced input: peripheral blood. The source is a middle-aged man with acute or convalescent COVID-19. Each CDR3 is given with its conserved first and last residue. A D gene is named only where the DNA matches it firmly. Some rows mark clone size as missing; the rest say once, few, many or name a class of expanded clone.

j_gene,v_gene,abundance,d_gene,CDR3aa,CDR3nt
TRBJ2-2,TRBV28,.,.,CASSEGGNTGELFF,TGTGCCAGCAGTGAGGGTGGAAACACCGGGGAGCTGTTTTTT
TRBJ1-6,TRBV6-5,.,TRBD1,CASSYRTGPSPLHF,TGTGCCAGCAGTTACCGGACAGGGCCATCACCCCTCCACTTT
TRBJ1-2,TRBV5-6,.,.,CASRPGEGWSGYTF,TGTGCCAGCAGACCTGGGGAGGGATGGAGTGGCTACACCTTC
TRBJ2-7,TRBV5-6,.,TRBD1,CASSSAGTGGSGRTYEQYF,TGTGCCAGCAGCTCTGCCGGGACAGGGGGCTCCGGGCGGACCTACGAGCAGTACTTC
TRBJ2-7,TRBV11-2,.,.,CASSLDLTWQGTYEQYF,TGTGCCAGCAGCTTAGACCTCACATGGCAGGGGACCTACGAGCAGTACTTC
TRBJ1-1,TRBV20-1,.,.,CSARYGGLAFF,TGCAGTGCTAGATACGGGGGGTTGGCTTTCTTT
TRBJ2-5,TRBV7-2,.,TRBD1,CASGTGPFQETQYF,TGTGCCAGCGGGACAGGGCCCTTCCAAGAGACCCAGTACTTC
TRBJ2-3,TRBV7-3,.,.,CASSLGATDTQYF,TGTGCCAGCAGCTTGGGAGCTACAGATACGCAGTATTTT
TRBJ1-2,TRBV7-9,.,.,CASSLGAGSPDGYTF,TGTGCCAGCAGCCTGGGGGCAGGGAGCCCGGATGGCTACACCTTC
TRBJ1-2,TRBV7-2,.,.,CASSSGRYGYTF,TGTGCCAGCAGCTCAGGGCGCTATGGCTACACCTTC
TRBJ2-5,TRBV30,.,TRBD2,CAWTSGGLQETQYF,TGTGCCTGGACTAGCGGGGGTTTACAAGAGACCCAGTACTTC
TRBJ1-1,TRBV27,.,TRBD1,CASSSHPDRVNTEAFF,TGTGCCAGCAGTTCACATCCCGACAGGGTGAACACTGAAGCTTTCTTT
TRBJ2-1,TRBV4-3,.,TRBD2,CASSQEGSGGPQGNEQFF,TGCGCCAGCAGCCAAGAGGGTAGCGGGGGACCTCAGGGCAATGAGCAGTTCTTC
TRBJ2-1,TRBV3-1/TRBV3-2,.,.,CASSPRTRNEQFF,TGTGCCAGCAGCCCTAGAACTAGGAATGAGCAGTTCTTC
TRBJ1-3,TRBV2,.,TRBD1,CASSEASGGSGNTIYF,TGTGCCAGCAGTGAAGCTTCAGGGGGCTCTGGAAACACCATATATTTT
TRBJ2-1,TRBV5-1,.,TRBD2,CASSPRGVLDNEQFF,TGCGCCAGCAGCCCGCGGGGGGTCTTAGACAATGAGCAGTTCTTC
TRBJ2-2,TRBV9,.,TRBD2,CASSAGLAGVRSGELFF,TGTGCCAGCAGCGCGGGACTAGCGGGAGTACGTTCCGGGGAGCTGTTTTTT
TRBJ2-1,TRBV19,.,TRBD1,CASTSDRGAIKFF,TGTGCCAGTACCTCGGACAGGGGAGCTATTAAGTTCTTC
TRBJ1-1,TRBV7-3,.,.,CASSLAGGNTEAFF,TGTGCCAGCAGCCTAGCGGGGGGAAACACTGAAGCTTTCTTT
TRBJ2-3,TRBV7-2,.,TRBD1,CASSSRRGGGTDTQYF,TGTGCCAGCAGCTCACGAAGAGGGGGCGGCACAGATACGCAGTATTTT
TRBJ2-3,TRBV6-5,.,.,CASTRGGAPDTQYF,TGTGCCAGCACCCGAGGGGGGGCCCCCGATACGCAGTATTTT
TRBJ1-4,TRBV11-2,.,.,CATRAGATNEKLFF,TGTGCCACCCGTGCGGGAGCAACTAATGAAAAACTGTTTTTT
TRBJ1-5,TRBV27,once,TRBD1,CASRNRGQSNQPQHF,TGTGCCAGCAGAAACAGGGGGCAGAGCAATCAGCCCCAGCATTTT
TRBJ2-7,TRBV6-2/TRBV6-3,.,.,CASSYGSGGTFYEQYF,TGTGCCAGCAGTTACGGGTCAGGTGGCACCTTCTACGAGCAGTACTTC
TRBJ2-7,TRBV11-1,.,TRBD2,CASSESSGYEQYF,TGTGCCAGCAGCGAATCTAGCGGCTACGAGCAGTACTTC
TRBJ1-4,TRBV19,.,TRBD1,CASSTTGATIEKLFF,TGTGCCAGTAGTACGACAGGGGCTACAATTGAAAAACTGTTTTTT
TRBJ1-4,TRBV28,.,TRBD1,CASSAPGTGHEKLFF,TGTGCCAGCAGTGCACCCGGGACAGGGCATGAAAAACTGTTTTTT
TRBJ2-7,TRBV4-2,.,.,CASSQAGETYEQYF,TGTGCCAGCAGCCAAGCGGGGGAAACCTACGAGCAGTACTTC
TRBJ1-1,TRBV27,.,.,CASRVYTGSTEAFF,TGTGCCAGCAGGGTCTACACAGGGAGCACTGAAGCTTTCTTT
TRBJ2-2,TRBV10-3,.,TRBD2,CAIQWRESGELFF,TGTGCCATCCAGTGGCGGGAGTCCGGGGAGCTGTTTTTT
TRBJ1-2,TRBV10-3,.,.,CAIRGAENYGYTF,TGTGCCATCAGGGGCGCCGAGAACTATGGCTACACCTTC
TRBJ1-5,TRBV6-5,.,.,CASSSAHSGPQHF,TGTGCCAGCAGTTCCGCCCATAGTGGGCCCCAGCATTTT
TRBJ1-5,TRBV10-2,.,.,CASSSDSIAPQHF,TGCGCCAGCAGCTCGGACAGCATCGCGCCCCAGCATTTT
TRBJ2-5,TRBV28,.,.,CASSLVARGQETQYF,TGTGCCAGCAGTTTGGTAGCTAGGGGGCAAGAGACCCAGTACTTC
TRBJ1-5,TRBV27,.,.,CASSLAGGGQPQHF,TGTGCCAGCAGTTTGGCGGGGGGCGGGCAGCCCCAGCATTTT
TRBJ2-3,TRBV4-1,.,TRBD1,CASSQPPGQTTDTQYF,TGCGCCAGCAGCCAACCTCCGGGACAGACCACAGATACGCAGTATTTT
TRBJ2-3,TRBV28,.,.,CASSPLGGPVRDTQYF,TGTGCCAGCAGTCCCCTCGGCGGGCCGGTCCGGGATACGCAGTATTTT
TRBJ2-7,TRBV6-5,.,TRBD2,CASSSSGYEQYF,TGTGCCAGCTCCTCTAGCGGGTACGAGCAGTACTTC
TRBJ2-1,TRBV5-1,.,TRBD1,CASSFHTQGTYNEQFF,TGCGCCAGCAGCTTCCACACACAGGGGACCTACAATGAGCAGTTCTTC
TRBJ2-1,TRBV5-1,once,.,CASSLDYYNEQFF,TGCGCCAGCAGCTTGGACTATTACAATGAGCAGTTCTTC
TRBJ2-5,TRBV4-1,.,TRBD2,CASSLGTSGGPQETQYF,TGCGCCAGCAGCCTGGGGACTAGCGGGGGCCCTCAAGAGACCCAGTACTTC
TRBJ2-2,TRBV10-3,once,TRBD1,CAISEDRGQVGELFF,TGTGCCATCAGTGAGGACAGGGGGCAGGTCGGGGAGCTGTTTTTT
TRBJ2-5,TRBV7-3,.,.,CASSLKAGPTTTQYF,TGTGCCAGCAGCTTAAAGGCGGGGCCAACCACGACCCAGTACTTC
TRBJ1-6,TRBV19,.,TRBD1,CASSLQGGDSPLHF,TGTGCCAGTAGCTTACAGGGGGGGGATTCACCCCTCCACTTT
TRBJ2-1,TRBV2,once,TRBD1,CASSRQGADNEQFF,TGTGCCAGCAGTAGACAGGGGGCCGACAATGAGCAGTTCTTC